This T cell receptor (beta chain) derives from a study of identical twins. General study points: Memory repertoires showed no such pattern, whereas abundant cord blood beta clonotypes carried fewer insertions.

V was cut by 5 bases and J by 7 bases, with 21 bases left in between. The CDR3 is 15 residues long. Germline V gene data show CDR1 as PRHDT and CDR2 as FYEKMQ (reference sequence). No donor was unhealthy or non-Caucasian. A template switching step contributed a universal primer site, while unique molecular identifiers were present in the cDNA. Using its own MiXCR run on the 5' RACE reads, TCRdb lists one record per CDR3 protein. The data contain some 1,600,000 distinct CDR3 sequences, more than 30% of them singletons. This clonotype was found once. Its target is not known. Sequencing was done on a sample of cord blood. The genes are TRBV13 and TRBJ2-7, with D perhaps TRBD1 (6 bases). This receptor was obtained from a newborn girl in good health. The CDR3 region has the DNA TGTGCCAGCAGCACCTATGTAGGGGGTTTCAATGAGCAGTACTTC. Protein sequence: CASSTYVGGFNEQYF.